A selection of T cell receptor beta chains follows, all from one sample in a study of cytomegalovirus exposure and HLA in healthy donors. Clones were sequenced by immunoSEQ multiplex PCR, and TCRdb holds only the in-frame ones, with some missing. Of 130,000 to 150,000 clones in the sample, 80% to 90% were seen once. The sequenced sample was PBMCs. The receptors were gathered from a woman under 40 in good health and CMV-seropositive. CDR3s include the opening cysteine and the closing phenylalanine or tryptophan. The order of the fields is V gene, D gene, J gene, clone size, CDR3 protein, CDR3 DNA. D genes are given only for firm matches. Rows give clone size only sometimes, using once, few, many, or a class for an expanded clone.

v_gene: TRBV7-9
d_gene: -
j_gene: TRBJ1-6
abundance: few
CDR3aa: CASSSPQGSSYNSPLHF
CDR3nt: TGTGCCAGCAGCTCTCCTCAGGGGAGCTCCTATAATTCACCCCTCCACTTT

v_gene: TRBV5-1
d_gene: TRBD1
j_gene: TRBJ2-5
abundance: -
CDR3aa: CASRPWTGIQETQYF
CDR3nt: TGCGCCAGCCGACCCTGGACAGGGATACAAGAGACCCAGTACTTC

v_gene: TRBV7-2
d_gene: -
j_gene: TRBJ2-7
abundance: -
CDR3aa: CASSLTRVSAYEQYF
CDR3nt: TGTGCCAGCAGCTTAACGAGGGTCTCTGCCTACGAGCAGTACTTC

v_gene: TRBV2
d_gene: TRBD2
j_gene: TRBJ2-1
abundance: -
CDR3aa: CASKREAHNEQFF
CDR3nt: TGTGCCAGCAAACGGGAGGCCCACAATGAGCAGTTCTTC

v_gene: TRBV28
d_gene: -
j_gene: TRBJ2-7
abundance: once
CDR3aa: CASSPPLSAGHSYEQYF
CDR3nt: TGTGCCAGCAGCCCTCCTCTATCAGCGGGACACTCCTACGAGCAGTACTTC

v_gene: TRBV11-2
d_gene: -
j_gene: TRBJ2-5
abundance: -
CDR3aa: CASSPSARAKETQYF
CDR3nt: TGTGCCAGCAGCCCATCGGCCAGGGCGAAGGAGACCCAGTACTTC

v_gene: TRBV5-1
d_gene: -
j_gene: TRBJ2-1
abundance: -
CDR3aa: CASSLGLGTPPYNEQFF
CDR3nt: TGCGCCAGCAGCTTGGGACTCGGGACACCACCGTACAATGAGCAGTTCTTC

v_gene: TRBV7-9
d_gene: -
j_gene: TRBJ1-2
abundance: -
CDR3aa: CASRLGPDRGYGYTF
CDR3nt: TGTGCCAGCAGATTAGGCCCAGATAGAGGATATGGCTACACCTTC

v_gene: TRBV5-1
d_gene: -
j_gene: TRBJ2-3
abundance: -
CDR3aa: CASSLGLVGGGDTQYF
CDR3nt: TGCGCCAGCAGCTTGGGACTAGTAGGGGGAGGGGATACGCAGTATTTT

v_gene: TRBV6-5
d_gene: TRBD2
j_gene: TRBJ2-1
abundance: -
CDR3aa: CASSYLAGYNEQFF
CDR3nt: TGTGCCAGCAGTTACCTAGCGGGGTACAATGAGCAGTTCTTC

v_gene: TRBV6-5
d_gene: TRBD2
j_gene: TRBJ2-5
abundance: -
CDR3aa: CATRGRGAETQYF
CDR3nt: TGTGCCACCCGGGGGCGGGGGGCAGAGACCCAGTACTTC

v_gene: TRBV14
d_gene: TRBD1
j_gene: TRBJ1-6
abundance: -
CDR3aa: CASSSLGQGNNSPLHF
CDR3nt: TGTGCCAGCAGCTCCTTGGGACAGGGGAATAATTCACCCCTCCACTTT

v_gene: TRBV5-1
d_gene: -
j_gene: TRBJ2-5
abundance: -
CDR3aa: CASSLTVQETQYF
CDR3nt: TGCGCCAGCAGCTTGACAGTGCAAGAGACCCAGTACTTC

v_gene: TRBV5-1
d_gene: -
j_gene: TRBJ1-1
abundance: once
CDR3aa: CASSPGLSNTEAFF
CDR3nt: TGCGCCAGCAGCCCAGGGTTGTCCAACACTGAAGCTTTCTTT

v_gene: TRBV28
d_gene: -
j_gene: TRBJ1-6
abundance: -
CDR3aa: CASSLESGYSPLHF
CDR3nt: TGTGCCAGCAGTTTAGAATCAGGGTATTCACCCCTCCACTTT

v_gene: TRBV5-4
d_gene: TRBD2
j_gene: TRBJ2-1
abundance: -
CDR3aa: CASSSETSLYEQFF
CDR3nt: TGTGCCAGCAGCTCCGAGACTAGCCTCTACGAGCAGTTCTTC

v_gene: TRBV28
d_gene: TRBD1
j_gene: TRBJ1-2
abundance: once
CDR3aa: CASSPAGGPTKGYTF
CDR3nt: TGTGCCAGCAGTCCCGCAGGGGGGCCCACGAAGGGCTACACCTTC

v_gene: TRBV11-2
d_gene: TRBD2
j_gene: TRBJ2-1
abundance: -
CDR3aa: CASTRGGNSYNEQFF
CDR3nt: TGTGCCAGCACTCGGGGGGGCAACTCCTACAATGAGCAGTTCTTC

v_gene: TRBV5-4
d_gene: -
j_gene: TRBJ1-6
abundance: -
CDR3aa: CASSSARQWNSPLHF
CDR3nt: TGTGCCAGCAGCTCCGCCAGACAGTGGAATTCACCCCTCCACTTT

v_gene: TRBV11-2
d_gene: -
j_gene: TRBJ1-5
abundance: -
CDR3aa: CASSLEGRSNQPQHF
CDR3nt: TGTGCCAGCAGCTTGGAGGGTAGAAGCAATCAGCCCCAGCATTTT

v_gene: TRBV7-6
d_gene: -
j_gene: TRBJ1-2
abundance: once
CDR3aa: CASSTGISYTF
CDR3nt: TGTGCCAGCAGCACAGGGATAAGCTACACCTTC

v_gene: TRBV2
d_gene: TRBD1
j_gene: TRBJ2-2
abundance: -
CDR3aa: CASAGQGSGELFF
CDR3nt: TGTGCCAGCGCTGGACAGGGTTCCGGGGAGCTGTTTTTT

v_gene: TRBV2
d_gene: TRBD1
j_gene: TRBJ2-7
abundance: -
CDR3aa: CASIGQGGYEQYF
CDR3nt: TGTGCCAGCATCGGACAGGGGGGTTACGAGCAGTACTTC

v_gene: TRBV6-5
d_gene: TRBD1
j_gene: TRBJ2-7
abundance: -
CDR3aa: CASSSTGTAASYEQYF
CDR3nt: TGTGCCAGCAGTTCCACGGGGACAGCTGCATCCTACGAGCAGTACTTC

v_gene: TRBV5-4
d_gene: TRBD2
j_gene: TRBJ2-3
abundance: once
CDR3aa: CASSLPSGSSLDTQYF
CDR3nt: TGTGCCAGCAGCTTGCCTAGCGGGAGCAGCTTAGATACGCAGTATTTT

v_gene: TRBV13
d_gene: TRBD2
j_gene: TRBJ2-1
abundance: -
CDR3aa: CASSSGLAGGREQFF
CDR3nt: TGTGCCAGCAGCTCGGGACTAGCGGGGGGGCGTGAGCAGTTCTTC

v_gene: TRBV7-9
d_gene: -
j_gene: TRBJ2-2
abundance: -
CDR3aa: CASTMSVNTGELFF
CDR3nt: TGTGCCAGCACGATGAGTGTGAACACCGGGGAGCTGTTTTTT